This TCR beta chain was recorded in a study of shared clonotypes between healthy human individuals. Overall study results and limits: Only blood underwent sampling, and tissue repertoires likely differ.

Note on this clone: The antigen is not known.

The method was immunoSEQ multiplex PCR; TCRdb's version includes in-frame clones alone and lacks a portion of them. The data hold 2.3 million or so clones, with approximately 95% observed a single time. Germline assignment: CDR1 SGHRS and CDR2 YFSETQ. V lost 4 bases, J lost 5 bases, and 9 bases stayed unmatched. The CDR3 has 15 amino acids. The V call is TRBV5-1, the J call TRBJ2-3; 8 bases are a match to TRBD1. Source material: naive CD4+ T cells from PBMCs. Specified subset: CD45RA+ positively selected. The receptor was derived from a man in his late teens or twenties in good health. Some clones in this sample may be carry-over from other donors' samples. CDR3 in DNA: TGCGCCAGCAGCGATCCCCAGGGGGCTGGAGATACGCAGTATTTT. It translates to CASSDPQGAGDTQYF.